The TCR beta chain under discussion was sequenced for a study of T cell responses to AZD1222 COVID-19 vaccine. Study background: Doses given second, at about 4 or about 12 weeks, were pooled.

Turning to this clone: Its antigen is undetermined.

General study findings and limits: Only a handful of AZD1222 recipients tested seropositive at baseline. Rises in breadth and depth of Spike-specific TCRs came after two AZD1222 doses.

CDR3 length equals 15 residues. Losses at the gene ends were 2 bases for V and 5 bases for J; bases not matched to a gene: 2. Per germline, CDR1 SGHKS and CDR2 YYEKEE (reference sequence). Measured with immunoSEQ multiplex PCR; TCRdb has only the in-frame clones, and not every one. The table records around 120,000 clones, roughly 88% of them present only once. The V and J genes are TRBV5-5 and TRBJ2-1, with TRBD2 identical over 12 bases. The input for sequencing was peripheral blood, taken on day 0 of AZD1222 vaccination. The source of this sequence is an adult in good health. CDR3 bases: TGTGCCAGCAGCTTAAGGACTAGCGGGAACAATGAGCAGTTCTTC. This translates into CASSLRTSGNNEQFF.